This T cell receptor (beta chain) originates from a study of spatial heterogeneity in lung cancer. Whole-study context: The mean occurrence of each unique TCR and UMI combination in raw reads exceeded 9.5.

This clonotype was seen a few times. The antigen remains undetermined. The time point is: sample taken at primary tumor resection. There were roughly 72 donors, all of them untreated patients with early-stage non-small cell lung cancer. Trimming left V 4 bases short and J 4 bases short, with 17 bases between. The CDR3 totals 15 residues. Germline V lookup: CDR1 SGHRS, CDR2 YFSETQ. The study, taken as a whole, reports: Blood showed ubiquitous tumor TCRs more often at resection than at routine follow-up.

Every TCR cDNA molecule bore a unique molecular identifier. TCRdb re-called the 5' RACE reads through MiXCR, storing one row per CDR3 protein. This sample carries roughly 80,000 distinct CDR3 sequences, 8% of them seen once, and the ten largest clones take roughly 7%. The clonotype originates from a male donor with early-stage non-small cell lung cancer. The sample was PBMCs, taken at surgery. This chain uses TRBV5-1 with TRBJ1-1; D is perhaps TRBD1 (5 bases). The CDR3 here is CASSINSGAFTEAFF. The CDR3 DNA reads as TGCGCCAGCAGCATCAACTCCGGGGCCTTCACTGAAGCTTTCTTT. The full variable domain, its missing parts supplied by reference TRBV5-1 and TRBJ1-1, is KAGVTQTPRYLIKTRGQQVTLSCSPISGHRSVSWYQQTPGQGLQFLFEYFSETQRNKGNFPGRFSGRQFSNSRSEMNVSTLELGDSALYLCASSINSGAFTEAFFGQGTRLTVV.